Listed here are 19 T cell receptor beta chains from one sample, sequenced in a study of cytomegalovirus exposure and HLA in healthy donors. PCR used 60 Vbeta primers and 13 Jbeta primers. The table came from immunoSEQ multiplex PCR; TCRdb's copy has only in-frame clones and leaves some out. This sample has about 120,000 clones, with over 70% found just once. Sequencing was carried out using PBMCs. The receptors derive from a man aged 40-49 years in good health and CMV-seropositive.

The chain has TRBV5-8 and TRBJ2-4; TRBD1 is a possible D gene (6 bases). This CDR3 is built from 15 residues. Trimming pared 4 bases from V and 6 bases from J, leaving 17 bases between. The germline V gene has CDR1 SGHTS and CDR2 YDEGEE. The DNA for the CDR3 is TGTGCCAGCAGCACCGGACAGAATCGAGGAAACATTCAGTACTTC. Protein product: CASSTGQNRGNIQYF.

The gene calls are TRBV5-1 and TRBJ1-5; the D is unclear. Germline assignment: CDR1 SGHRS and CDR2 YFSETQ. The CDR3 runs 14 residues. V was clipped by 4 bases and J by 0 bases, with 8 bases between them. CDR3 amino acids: CASSTGISNQPQHF. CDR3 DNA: TGCGCCAGCAGCACCGGGATTAGCAATCAGCCCCAGCATTTT.

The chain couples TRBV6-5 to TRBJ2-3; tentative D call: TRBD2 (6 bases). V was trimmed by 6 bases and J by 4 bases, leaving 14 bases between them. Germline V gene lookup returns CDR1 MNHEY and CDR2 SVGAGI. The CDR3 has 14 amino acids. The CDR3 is CASRRDPGADTQYF. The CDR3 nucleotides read TGTGCCAGCAGGAGAGACCCGGGGGCAGATACGCAGTATTTT.

For the CDR3, the DNA is TGTGCCAGTAGTATAGAAGGACAGGGGGCTCGGGGCAATCAGCCCCAGCATTTT. The encoded protein is CASSIEGQGARGNQPQHF. V is TRBV19 and J is TRBJ1-5; 11 positions match TRBD1. The V gene end was trimmed by 0 bases and the J gene end by 2 bases; junction bases not matched to a gene: 6. CDR1 is LNHDA and CDR2 is SQIVND in the germline V gene (reference sequence). The CDR3 has 18 residues.

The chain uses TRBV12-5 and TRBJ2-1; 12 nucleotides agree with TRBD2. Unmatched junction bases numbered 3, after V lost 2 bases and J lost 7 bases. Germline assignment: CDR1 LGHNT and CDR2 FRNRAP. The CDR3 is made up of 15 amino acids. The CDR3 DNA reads TGTGCTAGTGGTTTGTGGACTAGCGGGGTAAATGAGCAGTTCTTC. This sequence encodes CASGLWTSGVNEQFF.

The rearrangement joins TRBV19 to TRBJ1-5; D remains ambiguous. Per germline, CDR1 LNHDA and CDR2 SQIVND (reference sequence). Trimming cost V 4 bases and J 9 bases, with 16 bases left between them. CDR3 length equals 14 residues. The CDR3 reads CASSTRGEIRPQHF. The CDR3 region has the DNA TGTGCCAGTAGTACTCGCGGGGAAATCAGGCCCCAGCATTTT.

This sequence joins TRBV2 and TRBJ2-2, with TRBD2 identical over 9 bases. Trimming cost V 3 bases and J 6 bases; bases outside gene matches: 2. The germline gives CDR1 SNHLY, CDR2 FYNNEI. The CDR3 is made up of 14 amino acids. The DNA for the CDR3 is TGTGCCAGCAGTGACCGCGGGAGGGCCGGGGAGCTGTTTTTT. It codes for CASSDRGRAGELFF.

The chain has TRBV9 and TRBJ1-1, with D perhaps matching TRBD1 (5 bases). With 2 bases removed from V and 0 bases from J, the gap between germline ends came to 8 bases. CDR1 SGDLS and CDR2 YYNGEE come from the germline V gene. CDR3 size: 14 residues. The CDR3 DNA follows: TGTGCCAGCAGCGTCGGAGGGGTGAACACTGAAGCTTTCTTT. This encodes CASSVGGVNTEAFF.

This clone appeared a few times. CDR3 bases: TGTGCCAGCAGTCCTATCGGACAGGATGAAAAACTGTTTTTT. It encodes CASSPIGQDEKLFF. V gene TRBV6-5 combines with J gene TRBJ1-4, with TRBD1 matching 7 bases. The J segment lost 6 bases and the V segment lost 5 bases, leaving 6 bases of the junction unmatched. This CDR3 is 14 amino acids long. Germline V gene data show CDR1 as MNHEY and CDR2 as SVGAGI.

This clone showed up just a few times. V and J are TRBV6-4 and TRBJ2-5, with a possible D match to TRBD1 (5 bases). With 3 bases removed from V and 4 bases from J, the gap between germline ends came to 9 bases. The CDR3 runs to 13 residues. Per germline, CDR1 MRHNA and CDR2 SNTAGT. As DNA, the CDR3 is TGTGCCAGCAGTGAACAGGCGTCAGAGACCCAGTACTTC. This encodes CASSEQASETQYF.

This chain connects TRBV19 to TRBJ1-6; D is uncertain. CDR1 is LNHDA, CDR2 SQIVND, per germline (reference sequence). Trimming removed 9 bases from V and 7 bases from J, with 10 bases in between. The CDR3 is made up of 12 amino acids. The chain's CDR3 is CASRTGNSPLHF. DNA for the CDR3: TGTGCCAGCCGGACGGGAAATTCACCCCTCCACTTT.

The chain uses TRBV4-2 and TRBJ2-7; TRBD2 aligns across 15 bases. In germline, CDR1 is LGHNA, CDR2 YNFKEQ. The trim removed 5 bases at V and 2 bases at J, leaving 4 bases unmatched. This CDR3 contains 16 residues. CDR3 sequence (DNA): TGTGCCAGCAGCTATCGGACTAGCGGGAGGGCCTACGAGCAGTACTTC. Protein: CASSYRTSGRAYEQYF.

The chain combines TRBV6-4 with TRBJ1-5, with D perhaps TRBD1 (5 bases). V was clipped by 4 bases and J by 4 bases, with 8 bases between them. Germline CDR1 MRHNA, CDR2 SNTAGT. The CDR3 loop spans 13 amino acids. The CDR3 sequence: CASSAQANQPQHF. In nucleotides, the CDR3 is TGTGCCAGCAGTGCACAGGCGAATCAGCCCCAGCATTTT.

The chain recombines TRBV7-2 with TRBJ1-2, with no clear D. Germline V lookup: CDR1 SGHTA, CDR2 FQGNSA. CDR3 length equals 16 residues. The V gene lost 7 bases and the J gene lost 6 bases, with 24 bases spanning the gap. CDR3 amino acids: CASTPSEAGSRNGYTF. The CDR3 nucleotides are TGTGCCAGCACCCCGTCGGAGGCGGGATCCCGGAATGGCTACACCTTC.

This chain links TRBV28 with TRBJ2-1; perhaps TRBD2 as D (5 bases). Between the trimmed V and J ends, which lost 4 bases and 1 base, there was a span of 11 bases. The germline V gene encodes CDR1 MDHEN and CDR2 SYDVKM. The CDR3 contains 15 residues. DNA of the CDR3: TGTGCCAGCAGTTATTTGAGGGCTTCCTACAATGAGCAGTTCTTC. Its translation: CASSYLRASYNEQFF.

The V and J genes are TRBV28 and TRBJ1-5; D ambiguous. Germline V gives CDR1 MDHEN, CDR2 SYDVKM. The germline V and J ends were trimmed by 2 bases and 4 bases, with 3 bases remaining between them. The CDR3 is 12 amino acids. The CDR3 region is CASSLRNQPQHF. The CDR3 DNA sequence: TGTGCCAGCAGTTTACGGAATCAGCCCCAGCATTTT.

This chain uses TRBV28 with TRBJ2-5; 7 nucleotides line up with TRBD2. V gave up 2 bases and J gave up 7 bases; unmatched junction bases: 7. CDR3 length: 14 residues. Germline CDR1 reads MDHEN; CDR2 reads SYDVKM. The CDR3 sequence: CASSLRGGSATQYF. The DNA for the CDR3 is TGTGCCAGCAGTTTACGAGGCGGGAGCGCGACCCAGTACTTC. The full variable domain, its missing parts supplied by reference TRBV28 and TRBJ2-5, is DVKVTQSSRYLVKRTGEKVFLECVQDMDHENMFWYRQDPGLGLRLIYFSYDVKMKEKGDIPEGYSVSREKKERFSLILESASTNQTSMYLCASSLRGGSATQYFGPGTRLLVL.

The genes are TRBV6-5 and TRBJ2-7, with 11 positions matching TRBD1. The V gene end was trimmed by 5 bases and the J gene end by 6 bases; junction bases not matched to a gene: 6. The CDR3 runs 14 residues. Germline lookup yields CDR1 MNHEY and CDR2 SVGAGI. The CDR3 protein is CASSRSGTGGEQYF. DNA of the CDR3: TGTGCCAGCAGTCGCTCGGGGACAGGGGGCGAGCAGTACTTC.

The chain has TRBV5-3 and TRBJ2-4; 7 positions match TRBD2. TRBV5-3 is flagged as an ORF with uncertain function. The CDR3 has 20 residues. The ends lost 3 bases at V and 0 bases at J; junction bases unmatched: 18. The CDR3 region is CARSSLGVAGNLLAKNIQYF. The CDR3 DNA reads TGTGCCAGAAGCTCGTTGGGGGTAGCGGGTAATTTGCTAGCCAAAAACATTCAGTACTTC.